Each of the 22 T cell receptor beta chains below was sequenced from the same sample in a study of OX40 agonist ivuxolimab in advanced cancers. TCRdb keeps only in-frame clones here, not all; method: immunoSEQ multiplex PCR. The sample lists fewer than 20,000 clones, 84% occurring once. This specimen was CD4+ or CD8+ T cells sorted from blood, taken in a trial of the OX40 agonist ivuxolimab. The receptors were sampled from an adult with an advanced solid tumor such as melanoma, head and neck, liver or kidney cancer.

The chain joins TRBV19 to TRBJ2-7; the D gene is possibly TRBD1 (6 bases). The CDR3 runs to 15 residues. Germline V CDR1 and CDR2: LNHDA, SQIVND (reference sequence). V shed 5 bases and J shed 4 bases, with 18 bases lying between them. In DNA form, the CDR3 reads TGTGCCAGTAGTTTGGGGGCTACCTTAAATTACGAGCAGTACTTC. It codes for CASSLGATLNYEQYF.

The CDR3: CASSLGYSQETQYF. The CDR3 DNA follows: TGTGCCAGCAGCTTAGGATACAGTCAAGAGACCCAGTACTTC. This rearrangement joins TRBV7-8 to TRBJ2-5; D uncertain. Looked up from germline, CDR1 is SGHVS and CDR2 is FQNEAQ. V was trimmed by 1 base and J by 2 bases, leaving 8 bases between them. The CDR3 runs to 14 residues.

The chain uses TRBV6-1 and TRBJ1-3; 9 bases are shared with TRBD1. V shed 7 bases, J shed 1 base, and the junction held 2 bases outside the gene matches. The CDR3 loop spans 14 amino acids. Looked up from germline, CDR1 is MNHNS and CDR2 is SASEGT. The CDR3 protein is CASMDRGSGNTIYF. CDR3 sequence (DNA): TGTGCCAGCATGGACAGGGGTTCTGGAAACACCATATATTTT.

This clone was counted a few times. CDR3 amino acids: CASSRSRDSNQPQHF. The CDR3 DNA follows: TGTGCCAGTAGTAGAAGTCGGGATAGCAATCAGCCCCAGCATTTT. This rearrangement joins TRBV19 to TRBJ1-5, with unresolved D. Trimming pared 4 bases from V and 0 bases from J, leaving 10 bases between. The CDR3 loop spans 15 amino acids. Germline V gives CDR1 LNHDA, CDR2 SQIVND (reference sequence).

The chain recombines TRBV2 with TRBJ1-2; 8 bases agree with TRBD1. The length of the CDR3 is 14 residues. V trimming: 5 bases; J trimming: 1 base; junction bases outside the gene matches: 3. Germline values: CDR1 SNHLY, CDR2 FYNNEI. The CDR3 reads CASSTDRGNYGYTF. CDR3 DNA: TGTGCCAGCAGTACAGACAGGGGTAACTATGGCTACACCTTC.

V and J are TRBV19 and TRBJ1-1; possibly TRBD1 for D (5 bases). CDR1 LNHDA and CDR2 SQIVND come from the germline V gene (reference sequence). V was shortened by 7 bases and J by 8 bases, with 14 bases between the two germline ends. CDR3 length: 12 residues. The CDR3 nucleotides are TGTGCCAGTAATGTTGGGGGGAACGAAGCTTTCTTT. Its protein is CASNVGGNEAFF.

The V call is TRBV19, the J call TRBJ2-7, with a possible D match to TRBD1 (5 bases). This CDR3 has 14 amino acids. Trimming stripped 5 bases from V and 0 bases from J, with 11 bases between. Germline V gene sequence: CDR1 LNHDA, CDR2 SQIVND (reference sequence). The CDR3 DNA sequence: TGTGCCAGTAGTCCAGGGTCCCCCTCCTACGAGCAGTACTTC. Its protein is CASSPGSPSYEQYF.

V is TRBV5-6 and J is TRBJ1-1; D is unclear. The CDR3 spans 13 residues. Germline V CDR1 and CDR2: SGHDT, YYEEEE. The V end was cut by 0 bases, the J end by 1 base, with 4 bases between. CDR3 in amino acids: CASSLVRNTEAFF. The DNA for the CDR3 is TGTGCCAGCAGCTTGGTCAGGAACACTGAAGCTTTCTTT. Based on the CDR3 plus reference TRBV5-6 and TRBJ1-1, the full variable domain is DAGVTQSPTHLIKTRGQQVTLRCSPKSGHDTVSWYQQALGQGPQFIFQYYEEEERQRGNFPDRFSGHQFPNYSSELNVNALLLGDSALYLCASSLVRNTEAFFGQGTRLTVV.

The chain's CDR3 is CASTLYGGSNTEAFF. Written as DNA, the CDR3 is TGCGCCAGCACCCTCTACGGGGGATCGAACACTGAAGCTTTCTTT. J is TRBJ1-1 and V is TRBV4-1, with D perhaps TRBD1 (5 bases). Between the trimmed V and J ends, which lost 7 bases and 1 base, there was a span of 16 bases. CDR1 and CDR2 from the germline V gene are MGHRA and YSYEKL. The length of the CDR3 is 15 residues.

This chain joins TRBV19 and TRBJ1-1; D is unresolved. Trimming removed 5 bases at V and 0 bases at J, with 16 bases between. Looked up from germline, CDR1 is LNHDA and CDR2 is SQIVND (reference sequence). The length of the CDR3 is 16 residues. DNA for the CDR3: TGTGCCAGTAGTGCCGACCCCGGGAACATGAACACTGAAGCTTTCTTT. Its protein is CASSADPGNMNTEAFF.

The chain employs TRBV29-1 and TRBJ1-4; no clear D gene. The CDR3 totals 13 residues. Germline CDR1 is SQVTM and CDR2 is ANQGSEA. V lost 7 bases to trimming and J lost 4 bases, with 13 bases between them. DNA for the CDR3: TGCAGCGGCCTGACGGATATTAATGAAAAACTGTTTTTT. This gives the protein CSGLTDINEKLFF.

The chain employs TRBV27 and TRBJ2-1; 8 bases align to TRBD2. The length of the CDR3 is 14 residues. Germline assignment: CDR1 MNHEY and CDR2 SMNVEV (reference sequence). V shed 5 bases and J 4 bases; nucleotides not matched to a gene: 4. CDR3 bases: TGTGCCAGCAGTCTAACTAGCGGTTACAATGAGCAGTTCTTC. Protein sequence: CASSLTSGYNEQFF.

The chain joins TRBV27 to TRBJ1-2, with D possibly TRBD1 on 5 matching bases. V was shortened by 8 bases and J by 4 bases, with 20 bases between the two germline ends. Per the germline V gene, CDR1 is MNHEY and CDR2 is SMNVEV (reference sequence). The CDR3 has 15 amino acids. CDR3 sequence reads: CASAPFGGTAYGYTF. The CDR3 coding sequence is TGTGCCAGCGCTCCTTTCGGCGGGACGGCCTATGGCTACACCTTC.

Comment on this clone: This sequence may be a read error, since a much larger clone differs from it by one base. The CDR3 bases are TGTGCCAGCAGCTTAGACACAGATACGCAGTATTTT. Its protein product is CASSLDTDTQYF. The rearrangement uses TRBV7-8 and TRBJ2-3, with D unclear. Germline assignment: CDR1 SGHVS and CDR2 FQNEAQ. The V gene lost 1 base and the J gene lost 2 bases, with 1 base spanning the gap. The CDR3 covers 12 residues.

The chain carries TRBV11-2 and TRBJ2-7, with a weak D call TRBD1 (6 bases). The germline V gene encodes CDR1 SGHAT and CDR2 FQNNGV. V gave up 2 bases and J gave up 2 bases, with 10 bases separating them. The CDR3 extends over 14 amino acids. CDR3 DNA sequence: TGTGCCAGCAGCTTAACTAACAGGGCCTACGAGCAGTACTTC. Its translation is CASSLTNRAYEQYF.

A few counts support this clone. This chain joins TRBV7-9 and TRBJ1-1; D is possibly TRBD1 (5 bases). Between the trimmed V and J ends, which lost 3 bases and 5 bases, there was a span of 16 bases. CDR1 SEHNR and CDR2 FQNEAQ come from the germline V gene (reference sequence). The CDR3 is made up of 15 amino acids. CDR3: CASSLGLGRGTEAFF. The DNA for the CDR3 is TGTGCCAGCAGCTTGGGGTTGGGGCGAGGGACTGAAGCTTTCTTT.

The chain joins TRBV30 to TRBJ1-1; TRBD1 matches at 7 bases. V shed 3 bases, J shed 5 bases, and the junction held 3 bases outside the gene matches. The CDR3 is 12 residues long. Germline CDR1 and CDR2: GTSNPN and SVGIG (reference sequence). CDR3 loop: CAWRTGETEAFF. CDR3 DNA: TGTGCCTGGAGAACAGGGGAAACTGAAGCTTTCTTT.

The genes are TRBV29-1 and TRBJ1-4, with 9 bases identical to TRBD1. This CDR3 spans 14 amino acids. Germline CDR1 is SQVTM and CDR2 is ANQGSEA. The junction had 7 bases not matched to a gene; V was cut back by 6 bases and J by 5 bases. CDR3 sequence (DNA): TGCAGCGTCGACCGGACAGGGGCAAATGAAAAACTGTTTTTT. The encoded protein is CSVDRTGANEKLFF. Based on the CDR3 plus reference TRBV29-1 and TRBJ1-4, the full variable domain is SAVISQKPSRDICQRGTSLTIQCQVDSQVTMMFWYRQQPGQSLTLIATANQGSEATYESGFVIDKFPISRPNLTFSTLTVSNMSPEDSSIYLCSVDRTGANEKLFFGSGTQLSVL.

This chain joins TRBV28 and TRBJ1-5, with D possibly matching TRBD1 (5 bases). With 2 bases removed from V and 5 bases from J, the gap between germline ends came to 16 bases. CDR3 length: 16 residues. The germline V gene has CDR1 MDHEN and CDR2 SYDVKM. CDR3 coding DNA: TGTGCCAGCAGTTTACCCCTGGGTAGGGACTATCAGCCCCAGCATTTT. Translation gives CASSLPLGRDYQPQHF.

In its sample, this clone ranks as medium-sized. V and J are TRBV27 and TRBJ2-3; 12 bases fit TRBD2. The CDR3 is 13 residues long. After removal of 5 bases from V and 8 bases from J, the junction contained 2 bases not matched to a gene. Germline V gene sequence: CDR1 MNHEY, CDR2 SMNVEV (reference sequence). Here the CDR3 reads CASSKGLAGTQYF. DNA for the CDR3: TGTGCCAGCAGTAAGGGACTAGCGGGTACGCAGTATTTT.

The V call is TRBV6-1, the J call TRBJ1-6; D uncertain. CDR3 length equals 13 residues. V was pared by 3 bases and J by 4 bases, with 4 bases between. The germline gives CDR1 MNHNS, CDR2 SASEGT. DNA for the CDR3: TGTGCCAGCAGTGACGGATATAATTCACCCCTCCACTTT. Protein sequence: CASSDGYNSPLHF.

V gene TRBV16 combines with J gene TRBJ1-1; D is unclear. The V gene's germline CDR1 is KGHSY and CDR2 FQNENV. CDR3 length: 13 amino acids. The V end was cut by 7 bases, the J end by 1 base, with 10 bases between. The DNA of the CDR3 is TGTGCCAGCATTTCACTCCAGAACACTGAAGCTTTCTTT. Encoded protein: CASISLQNTEAFF.